Listed below are T cell receptor beta chains from one sample, sequenced in a study of T cells in tuberculosis. This table comes from immunoSEQ multiplex PCR, and its TCRdb copy is limited to in-frame clones, with some not included. The table records around 40,000 clones, roughly 94% of them present only once. Source: PBMCs, taken at tuberculosis diagnosis. All receptors come from an adult with tuberculosis. The CDR3 runs from the conserved cysteine through the conserved F or W. D genes are given only for firm matches. Size values are once, few and many counts, or a class for expanded clones, and some rows have none.

TRBJ1-4,once,NA,TRBV7-8,CASSSQQRANEKLFF,TGTGCCAGCAGCTCGCAACAGAGGGCTAATGAAAAACTGTTTTTT
TRBJ1-6,NA,TRBD1,TRBV2,CASKQGTSPLHF,TGTGCCAGCAAACAGGGGACTTCACCCCTCCACTTT
TRBJ2-5,once,TRBD2,TRBV7-2,CASSADWGGTQYF,TGTGCCAGCAGCGCAGACTGGGGGGGGACCCAGTACTTC
TRBJ2-5,NA,NA,TRBV25-1,CASSLDQTRETQYF,TGTGCCAGCAGCCTAGACCAAACAAGGGAGACCCAGTACTTC
TRBJ2-6,NA,NA,TRBV5-5,CASSLSGAQGANVLTF,TGTGCCAGCAGCTTATCAGGGGCGCAAGGGGCCAACGTCCTGACTTTC
TRBJ1-1,NA,NA,TRBV28,CASSLGRAFF,TGTGCCAGCAGTTTAGGGAGAGCTTTCTTT
TRBJ2-5,NA,TRBD1,TRBV4-3,CASSQGLRTGGKETQYF,TGCGCCAGCAGCCAAGGTTTAAGGACAGGGGGCAAGGAGACCCAGTACTTC
TRBJ1-1,NA,TRBD1,TRBV10-2,CASNQGDDTEAFF,TGCGCCAGCAATCAGGGGGACGACACTGAAGCTTTCTTT
TRBJ1-6,NA,TRBD1,TRBV7-9,CASSLNLGQENNSPLHF,TGTGCCAGCAGCTTAAACCTGGGACAGGAGAATAATTCACCCCTCCACTTT
TRBJ1-5,NA,TRBD1,TRBV18,CASKKTGDSNQPQHF,TGTGCCAGCAAAAAAACAGGGGATAGCAATCAGCCCCAGCATTTT
TRBJ2-2,NA,NA,TRBV2,CASRRGTGELFF,TGTGCCAGCAGAAGGGGGACCGGGGAGCTGTTTTTT
TRBJ1-1,NA,TRBD1,TRBV19,CASSRQGKNTEAFF,TGTGCCAGTTCTCGACAGGGCAAGAACACTGAAGCTTTCTTT
TRBJ1-2,NA,TRBD1,TRBV7-9,CASSFGQAVGGYTF,TGTGCCAGCAGCTTTGGACAGGCGGTTGGTGGCTACACCTTC
TRBJ1-5,NA,TRBD1,TRBV27,CASSPLDRVRQPQHF,TGTGCCAGCAGCCCTCTAGACAGGGTACGGCAGCCCCAGCATTTT
TRBJ1-5,NA,NA,TRBV19,CASSLGGDQPQHF,TGTGCCAGTAGTTTAGGGGGGGACCAGCCCCAGCATTTT
TRBJ2-1,NA,NA,TRBV9,CASSTRGASYNEQFF,TGTGCCAGCAGCACCCGCGGGGCCTCCTACAATGAGCAGTTCTTC
TRBJ2-7,NA,TRBD1,TRBV6-5,CASSYSDRGYEQYF,TGTGCCAGCAGTTACTCTGACAGGGGGTACGAGCAGTACTTC
TRBJ1-5,few,NA,TRBV29-1,CSFQRDTNQPQHF,TGCAGCTTTCAACGGGACACGAATCAGCCCCAGCATTTT
TRBJ2-7,NA,TRBD1,TRBV7-2,CASSPGQGVPYEQYF,TGTGCCAGCAGCCCGGGACAGGGGGTCCCCTACGAGCAGTACTTC
TRBJ2-4,NA,TRBD2,TRBV5-1,CASSLSPSGGAKNIQYF,TGCGCCAGCAGCTTGAGTCCTAGCGGGGGGGCCAAAAACATTCAGTACTTC
TRBJ2-2,NA,TRBD1,TRBV29-1,CSGGQDASTGELFF,TGCAGCGGCGGACAGGATGCGAGCACCGGGGAGCTGTTTTTT
TRBJ1-1,NA,NA,TRBV5-1,CASSFLGLGDTEAFF,TGCGCCAGCAGCTTTTTAGGCTTAGGGGACACTGAAGCTTTCTTT
TRBJ1-2,NA,NA,TRBV7-8,CASSFPGANYGYTF,TGTGCCAGCAGCTTCCCGGGAGCTAACTATGGCTACACCTTC
TRBJ2-4,NA,NA,TRBV30,CAWSVGSRRDIQYF,TGTGCCTGGAGTGTTGGGTCCCGGAGGGACATTCAGTACTTC
TRBJ2-1,NA,TRBD1,TRBV5-1,CASSLIPTGGALNEQFF,TGCGCCAGCAGCTTGATCCCGACAGGGGGCGCATTGAATGAGCAGTTCTTC
TRBJ2-7,NA,TRBD1,TRBV5-1,CASSFPLGTGDEQYF,TGCGCCAGCAGCTTCCCCCTAGGGACAGGGGACGAGCAGTACTTC